In this sample, the clone carrying this TCR beta chain turned up many times. Its antigen is unidentified. Using its own MiXCR run on the reads, TCRdb lists one record per CDR3 protein. The sample has around 900,000 distinct CDR3 sequences; around 32% are singletons. The data stem from a study of T cell repertoires in cytomegalovirus infection. This sequence originates from a human donor in good health (CMV status not recorded). Some clones in this sample may be carry-over from other donors' samples. Sequencing used cultured CD8+ T cells from PBMCs, obtained from culture after CMV antigen stimulation.

The CDR3 reads CASSLIAGGLTDTQYF. The CDR3, as DNA: TGTGCCAGCAGCTTAATAGCGGGGGGGCTCACAGATACGCAGTATTTT. The chain carries TRBV7-2 and TRBJ2-3, with 11 bases aligning to TRBD2. Germline CDR1 SGHTA, CDR2 FQGNSA. This CDR3 comprises 16 residues. V trimming: 2 bases; J trimming: 2 bases; junction bases outside the gene matches: 3.